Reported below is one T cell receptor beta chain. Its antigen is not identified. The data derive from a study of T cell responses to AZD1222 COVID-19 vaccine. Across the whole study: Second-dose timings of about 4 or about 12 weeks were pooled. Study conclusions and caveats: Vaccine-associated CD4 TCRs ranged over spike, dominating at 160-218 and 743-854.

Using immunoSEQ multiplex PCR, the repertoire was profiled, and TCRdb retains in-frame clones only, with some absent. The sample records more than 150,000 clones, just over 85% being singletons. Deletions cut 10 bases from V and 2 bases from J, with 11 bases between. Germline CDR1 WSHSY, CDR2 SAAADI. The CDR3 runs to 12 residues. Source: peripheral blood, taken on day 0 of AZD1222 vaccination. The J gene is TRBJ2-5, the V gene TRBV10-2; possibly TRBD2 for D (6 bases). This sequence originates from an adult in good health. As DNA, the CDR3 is TGCGCCACTGGGAGGCAGCAAGAGACCCAGTACTTC. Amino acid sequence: CATGRQQETQYF.